The present T cell receptor (beta chain) was sequenced within a study of T cells in Graves' hyperthyroidism and ophthalmopathy. Regarding the study as a whole: The model made its ophthalmopathy prediction, and onset followed a median around six months later.

Amplification yielded TCR beta CDR3 regions, with RNA transcripts as the source. With the HTBI primer set, the TCR CDR3 went through a first round of RT-PCR. TCRdb recomputed calls from the multiplex PCR reads with MiXCR, one row per CDR3 protein. The sample carries some 600,000 distinct CDR3 sequences, approximately 15% recorded once. About this clonotype itself: Its antigen is unknown.

Germline values: CDR1 KGHSH, CDR2 LQKENI. The V segment lost 0 bases and the J segment 6 bases; nucleotides outside the gene matches: 5. This CDR3 is 17 amino acids long. Source material: blood. The TCR sequence derives from a woman aged 30 to 39 with Graves' hyperthyroidism that later progressed to Graves' ophthalmopathy. This chain joins TRBV18 and TRBJ2-1; 13 bases are shared with TRBD2. The CDR3 DNA follows: TGTGCCAGCTCACCACCACGACTAGCGGGAGGAGGCAATGAGCAGTTCTTC. Its translation: CASSPPRLAGGGNEQFF.